One sample yielded the 20 T cell receptor beta chains listed below, sequenced in a study of cytomegalovirus exposure and HLA in healthy donors. PCR involved 60 Vbeta and 13 Jbeta primers. Sequenced by immunoSEQ multiplex PCR; TCRdb stores in-frame clones only, minus some. The sample lists around 150,000 clones; about 75% were seen once. Material for sequencing was PBMCs. The receptors originated from a woman between 45 and 65 years old in good health and CMV-seropositive.

The J gene is TRBJ2-1, the V gene TRBV7-8; D possibly corresponds to TRBD2 (5 bases). Germline V gives CDR1 SGHVS, CDR2 FQNEAQ. The CDR3 sequence is 15 residues long. Trimming stripped 0 bases from V and 7 bases from J, with 13 bases between. CDR3 sequence: CASSLALRDGNEQFF. CDR3 bases: TGTGCCAGCAGCTTAGCGTTGAGGGATGGGAATGAGCAGTTCTTC.

The genes are TRBV11-3 and TRBJ1-2, with D possibly being TRBD1 (5 bases). V gave up 5 bases and J gave up 4 bases, with 17 bases separating them. The germline CDR1 and CDR2 sequences are SGHNT and YENEEA. This CDR3 has 15 residues. CDR3 loop: CASSPWGEAVYGYTF. DNA for the CDR3: TGTGCCAGCAGCCCCTGGGGGGAAGCGGTCTATGGCTACACCTTC.

V and J are TRBV19 and TRBJ1-1, with 10 bases matching TRBD1. The CDR3 length is 15 residues. CDR1 is LNHDA and CDR2 is SQIVND in the germline V gene (reference sequence). With V trimmed by 1 base and J by 4 bases, 3 bases remained unmatched. CDR3 loop: CASSIVTGGVTEAFF. In DNA, the CDR3 is TGTGCCAGTAGTATAGTGACAGGGGGCGTCACTGAAGCTTTCTTT.

The V and J genes are TRBV9 and TRBJ1-1; D is perhaps TRBD1 (5 bases). V lost 2 bases to trimming and J lost 1 base, with 9 bases between them. The CDR3 runs 14 residues. Germline V gene lookup returns CDR1 SGDLS and CDR2 YYNGEE. The CDR3 DNA follows: TGTGCCAGCAGCGTCTTAACAGGGAACACTGAAGCTTTCTTT. This translates into CASSVLTGNTEAFF.

In DNA form, the CDR3 reads TGTGCCAGCAGACAACGGGGGGCGGGAGGCACTGAAGCTTTCTTT. It specifies CASRQRGAGGTEAFF. The V call is TRBV6-5, the J call TRBJ1-1, with D maybe TRBD1 (6 bases). Germline CDR1 reads MNHEY; CDR2 reads SVGAGI. This CDR3 is 15 amino acids long. Trimming left V 6 bases short and J 4 bases short, with 18 bases between.

The rearrangement joins TRBV10-3 to TRBJ1-2; D is possibly TRBD1 (5 bases). The CDR3 length is 14 residues. V dropped 10 bases and J dropped 4 bases, with 19 bases sitting between them. The germline gives CDR1 ENHRY, CDR2 SYGVKD. CDR3 coding DNA: TGTGCCACGGGCCCAACAGGTGCAAGCTATGGCTACACCTTC. The encoded protein is CATGPTGASYGYTF.

Worth noting for this clone: The junction departs from the called germline gene at one end, perhaps through a read error. V gene TRBV7-9 combines with J gene TRBJ1-2, with D possibly being TRBD1 (5 bases). Per germline, CDR1 SEHNR and CDR2 FQNEAQ (reference sequence). The CDR3 totals 12 residues. The CDR3 here is CSSSLPGVGYTF. The CDR3 DNA sequence: TGTTCCAGCAGCTTACCGGGGGTTGGCTACACCTTC.

In DNA, the CDR3 is TGTGCCAGCAACCGGGATTGGGGTACGCAGTATTTT. This translates into CASNRDWGTQYF. This chain joins TRBV6-1 and TRBJ2-3; possible D gene TRBD2, 5 bases. The V end lost 7 bases, the J end lost 8 bases, and 13 bases lay between the germline ends. CDR1 and CDR2 from the germline V gene are MNHNS and SASEGT. The CDR3 extends over 12 amino acids.

The chain joins TRBV6-5 to TRBJ1-1, with 7 bases fitting TRBD1. The germline V gene has CDR1 MNHEY and CDR2 SVGAGI. The CDR3 length is 15 residues. Germline trimming cut 0 bases from V and 3 bases from J; bases unmatched to any gene: 4. The CDR3 loop is CASSYSLGQDTEAFF. CDR3 nucleotide sequence: TGTGCCAGCAGTTACTCTCTAGGACAGGACACTGAAGCTTTCTTT.

V gene TRBV7-9 combines with J gene TRBJ1-1; D not certain. The CDR3 length is 13 residues. The ends were cut back, 11 bases at V and 1 base at J, with 14 bases in the middle. Germline loops: CDR1 SEHNR, CDR2 FQNEAQ (reference sequence). This CDR3 reads CALLLGRNTEAFF. The CDR3 bases are TGTGCCCTCCTCTTGGGCAGGAACACTGAAGCTTTCTTT.

The rearrangement uses TRBV5-5 and TRBJ1-1, with unresolved D. CDR3 length equals 16 residues. Germline assignment: CDR1 SGHKS and CDR2 YYEKEE (reference sequence). The V end was cut by 1 base, the J end by 1 base, with 14 bases between. CDR3 in DNA: TGTGCCAGCAGCTTGTTACCGGGAATAGCGAACACTGAAGCTTTCTTT. Its protein is CASSLLPGIANTEAFF.

This rearrangement joins TRBV25-1 to TRBJ1-2; D unclear. The ends were cut back, 4 bases at V and 8 bases at J, with 11 bases in the middle. Germline loops: CDR1 MGHDK, CDR2 SYGVNS. The CDR3 runs 12 residues. CDR3 sequence: CASSGATYGYTF. In DNA, the CDR3 is TGTGCCAGCAGTGGGGCGACCTACGGCTACACCTTC.

The CDR3 DNA is TGTGCCAGCAGACCCCCCGCAGGCACCTACGAGCAGTACTTC. Protein product: CASRPPAGTYEQYF. The gene calls are TRBV6-6 and TRBJ2-7; D gene ambiguous. The CDR3 is made up of 14 amino acids. V lost 6 bases and J lost 2, with 14 bases in between. From germline, CDR1 is MNHNY and CDR2 SVGAGI (reference sequence).

V is TRBV12-5 and J is TRBJ1-6; 8 nucleotides agree with TRBD1. The CDR3 is 14 residues long. Germline values: CDR1 LGHNT, CDR2 FRNRAP. V dropped 6 bases and J dropped 6; count of bases not matched to a gene: 4. Here the CDR3 reads CASGRTGSNSPLHF. The DNA of the CDR3 is TGTGCTAGTGGCCGGACAGGGAGTAATTCACCCCTCCACTTT.

The V and J genes are TRBV27 and TRBJ1-2; 9 bases line up with TRBD1. Germline-derived CDR1 and CDR2 are MNHEY and SMNVEV (reference sequence). The CDR3 spans 13 residues. V was clipped by 6 bases and J by 4 bases; unmatched bases: 3. CDR3 DNA: TGTGCCAGCAGGGACAGGGGTACCTATGGCTACACCTTC. Its translation: CASRDRGTYGYTF.

The CDR3 protein is CASSPTGASSGANVLTF. CDR3 nucleotide sequence: TGTGCCAGCTCACCAACAGGGGCGAGCTCTGGGGCCAACGTCCTGACTTTC. V usage is TRBV18 and J usage is TRBJ2-6, with 7 positions matching TRBD1. The CDR3 runs 17 residues. V gave up 2 bases and J gave up 0 bases; unmatched junction bases: 4. The germline CDR1 and CDR2 sequences are KGHSH and LQKENI.

This rearrangement joins TRBV19 to TRBJ2-3, with D possibly matching TRBD1 (6 bases). The CDR3 has 15 residues. CDR1 and CDR2 from the germline V gene are LNHDA and SQIVND (reference sequence). V dropped 2 bases and J dropped 2 bases, with 11 bases sitting between them. CDR3 loop: CASSISGEFTDTQYF. CDR3 in DNA: TGTGCCAGTAGTATATCAGGGGAATTCACAGATACGCAGTATTTT.

The chain employs TRBV7-5 and TRBJ1-5; TRBD1 reflects the table's D call only, with no check against the DNA. TRBV7-5 is annotated as a pseudogene. The CDR3 loop spans 16 amino acids. The CDR3 is CARSFEDRGNNQPQHF. The CDR3 DNA follows: TGTGCCAGAAGCTTCGAGGACAGGGGAAACAATCAGCCCCAGCATTTT.

The DNA of the CDR3 is TGTGCCAGCTCACCACCCAGGGTCGCAGGGGGAAACGCTGAAGCTTTCTTT. This codes for CASSPPRVAGGNAEAFF. The chain carries TRBV18 and TRBJ1-1; 7 bases line up with TRBD1. The CDR3 is made up of 17 amino acids. The germline CDR1 and CDR2 sequences are KGHSH and LQKENI. V was clipped by 0 bases and J by 6 bases; unmatched bases: 13.

This clone is a singleton in its sample. The chain is built from TRBV7-2 and TRBJ1-2, with TRBD1 matching 7 bases. Trimming at V came to 4 bases and at J to 7 bases, leaving 3 bases not matched to a gene. This CDR3 spans 12 amino acids. Germline CDR1 reads SGHTA; CDR2 reads FQGNSA. The CDR3 DNA sequence: TGTGCCAGCAGCTCACCAGGGGGTGGCTACACCTTC. Encoded protein: CASSSPGGGYTF.